This T cell receptor (beta chain) was identified during a study of blood T cells in healthy people across ages (dated by TCRdb to between 2015 and 2016). General notes on the study: In model experiments, roughly one uniquely barcoded TCR beta cDNA molecule per two T cells was captured by template switching. The donors were divided into four age groups: young (average approximately 15 years), middle-aged (about 39), aged (about 62) and long-lived (more than 75). Two additional independent replicas of 1 million unique cDNA reads from the same blood draw were analyzed for two donors (one aged 18 to 30 and one aged 80 or older). The study measured age-related changes in TCR beta repertoire diversity using deep sequencing normalized with unique cDNA molecular identifiers. What the work shows at the level of the full study, not this receptor alone: Compared with the aged group, the long-lived group had more naive CD4+ T cells, fewer expanded clones and increased TCR diversity, a pattern suggesting age selection. Because profiling used bulk unsorted PBMCs, naive and antigen-experienced compartments could not be compared conclusively. Because the CMV infection status of the donors was unknown, age-related changes in expanded clonotypes may potentially have been confounded. Total diversity estimates from one million sequenced T cells were considered lower bounds and underestimates. Observed TCR beta diversity per million T cells fell roughly linearly with age, and a significant reduction was already apparent by age roughly 41. There was a strong correlation between observed TCR beta diversity and the percentage of naive T cells measured by flow cytometry.

In its sample, this clonotype was seen a few times. No antigen is known for it. No much larger clonotype is one base removed from it; base qualities were not supplied. The donors were roughly 38 Caucasian individuals from Russia, aged about 6 to 100 years, who were systemically healthy. About 10 milliliters of peripheral blood were collected from each donor into EDTA-treated Vacutainer tubes. Ficoll-Paque density-gradient centrifugation was used to isolate PBMCs, with at least 6 million per sample. Trizol reagent was used to extract total RNA from the PBMCs, yielding at least 5.5 micrograms per sample. The percentages of naive CD45RAhigh/CD27high T cells were determined by flow cytometry on a PBMC aliquot from every donor. Counted from cysteine to phenylalanine, this CDR3 has 14 amino acids. Here the CDR3 DNA is all that survives: 42 bases in frame from base 1. For CDR1 and CDR2, the germline V gene lists SGHRS and YFSETQ. V lost 0 bases and J lost 2 bases; the stretch between them is 9 bases long.

The method behind the library was 5' RACE. Sequencing used an Illumina HiSeq 2500. The second PCR ran for about 6 to 12 cycles and used a J-beta primer mix along with a sample-barcoded 5' primer. A template-switch 5' adaptor carrying 12 random nucleotides introduced a unique molecular identifier onto each TCR beta cDNA molecule. Each sample yielded at least 3 million CDR3-containing paired-end reads. First-strand cDNA was synthesized from all RNA with the Mint cDNA synthesis kit, primed by a TRBC-specific oligonucleotide. Following uracil-DNA glycosylase treatment, all cDNA underwent a first 18-cycle PCR with the universal primers M1SS and BC2_uni_R. Per the source publication's procedure: For normalization, 1 million high-quality reads, each with a distinct molecular identifier, were randomly selected from each sample. Reads with shared molecular identifiers were discarded instead of being binned into consensus sequences. MiTCR, with a Q25 quality threshold and the strictest error-elimination algorithm, was used for CDR3 identification, clonotype clustering and error correction. A nonparametric unseen species model with Euler transformation was used to estimate a lower bound on total TCR beta diversity. Through fastp at Q25 and MiXCR, TCRdb rebuilt clones from the public reads, retaining in-frame beta chains. CDR3 protein duplicates are merged, each entry listing the most common genes and DNA. The V and J calls reflect TCRdb's pipeline rather than the authors' work. The sample records 450,000 to 650,000 distinct CDR3 sequences, about 24% of which are singletons. Less than 9% of the sample rests with the top ten.

This sample also belongs to another study, concerning T cells of mothers and their children. The second study's paper adds: The donors were nine systemically healthy Caucasian individuals, made up of three mothers and their six children. cDNA synthesis used all of the extracted RNA, with 1.5 ug of RNA in each 15 ul reaction. In the second PCR, the M1S primer introduced both the sample barcodes and 2-4 random nucleotides. Over 8 million TCR beta CDR3 reads came from each mother, compared with about 3.2 million reads from each child. In both related and unrelated pairs, thymic selection shapes the output of TCR recombination in a similar way, with inherited differences having only a minor effect. Normalized repertoire overlap in related mother-child pairs was always slightly higher than in unrelated mother-child pairs, but the difference was never significant. No persistent microchimeric T cell clones were found, with a detection sensitivity of approximately 94 clones per million clonotypes. The study used deep NGS to compare TCR beta repertoires of mothers and children, seeking features distinguishing related mother-child pairs from unrelated individuals. The mean age was about 40 +/- 4 years for the mothers and about 12 +/- 4 years for the children. After adapter ligation with NEBNext reagents, the libraries were sequenced on Illumina HiSeq 2000 with 100+100 nt paired-end reads. To avoid cross-contamination, the mother libraries and the child libraries were prepared a month apart and sequenced in separate runs. For each donor, between about 500,000 and 2,200,000 distinct TCR beta clonotypes were identified. Naive TCR beta clonotypes were estimated from low-frequency clonotypes matched to each donor's FACS-determined naive share, without sorting.

The sequenced sample was blood. The sequence joins TRBV5-1 to TRBJ2-7; the D gene is possibly TRBD1, with 5 bases matching. This clonotype originated in a boy between 5 and 17 years old in good health. The nucleotide sequence reads as follows: TGCGCCAGCAGCTTGGAAGTGGGGCCCTACGAGCAGTACTTC. Its translation reads: CASSLEVGPYEQYF.